Sequencing of this T cell receptor beta chain was carried out in a study of blood T cell repertoires in COVID-19. Per the original data handling: Reference gene primer amplification gave nucleated cell count estimates. The data were produced by immunoSEQ multiplex PCR, yet TCRdb's version contains in-frame clones alone and is incomplete. That table supplies the V and J calls and clone size; D and trimming were determined from the DNA. In the table there are about 15,000 clones, about 89% of which are singletons. The clonotype originates from a woman aged 70 to 79 in a cohort sampled during active or convalescent COVID-19. Sample: peripheral blood.

CDR3 nucleotide sequence: TGTGCCAGCAGTCGCCCAACGGGGATTTTAAATCAGCCCCAGCATTTT. Its translation is CASSRPTGILNQPQHF. V usage is TRBV6-2 or TRBV6-3 and J usage is TRBJ1-5; D gene unclear. Trimming removed 5 bases from V and 4 bases from J, with 18 bases in between. CDR3 length: 16 amino acids. Per the germline V gene, CDR1 is MNHEY and CDR2 is SVGEGT.